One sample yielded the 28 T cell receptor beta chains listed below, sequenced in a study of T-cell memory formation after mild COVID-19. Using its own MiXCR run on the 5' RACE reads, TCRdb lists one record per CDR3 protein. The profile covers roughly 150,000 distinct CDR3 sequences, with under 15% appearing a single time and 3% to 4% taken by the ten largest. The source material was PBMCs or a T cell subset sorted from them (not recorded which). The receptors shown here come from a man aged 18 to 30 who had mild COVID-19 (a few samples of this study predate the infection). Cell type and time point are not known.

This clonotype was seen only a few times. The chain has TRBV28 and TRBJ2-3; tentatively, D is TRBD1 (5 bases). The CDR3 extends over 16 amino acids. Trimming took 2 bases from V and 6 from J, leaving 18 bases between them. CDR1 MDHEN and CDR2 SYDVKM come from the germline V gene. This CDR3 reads CASSLIARARGDTQYF. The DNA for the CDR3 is TGTGCCAGCAGTTTAATAGCCCGAGCTAGGGGTGATACGCAGTATTTT.

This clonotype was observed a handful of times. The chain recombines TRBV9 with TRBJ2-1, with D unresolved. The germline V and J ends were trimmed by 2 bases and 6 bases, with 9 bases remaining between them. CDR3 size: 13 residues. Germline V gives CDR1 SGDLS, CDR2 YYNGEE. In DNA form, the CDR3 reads TGTGCCAGCAGCGTGACAATCGGCAATGAGCAGTTCTTC. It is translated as CASSVTIGNEQFF.

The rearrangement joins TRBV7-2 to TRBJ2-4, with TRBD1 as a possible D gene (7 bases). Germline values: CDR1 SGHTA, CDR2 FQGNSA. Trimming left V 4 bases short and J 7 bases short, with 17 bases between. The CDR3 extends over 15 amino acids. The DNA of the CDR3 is TGTGCCAGCAGCTCTGGAGGGACAGTTATGAACATTCAGTACTTC. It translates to CASSSGGTVMNIQYF.

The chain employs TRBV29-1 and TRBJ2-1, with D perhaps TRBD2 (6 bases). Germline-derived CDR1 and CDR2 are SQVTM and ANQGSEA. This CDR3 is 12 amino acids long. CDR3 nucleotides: TGCAGGGCCGGTGGGGGGAACAATGAGCAGTTCTTC. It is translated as CRAGGGNNEQFF.

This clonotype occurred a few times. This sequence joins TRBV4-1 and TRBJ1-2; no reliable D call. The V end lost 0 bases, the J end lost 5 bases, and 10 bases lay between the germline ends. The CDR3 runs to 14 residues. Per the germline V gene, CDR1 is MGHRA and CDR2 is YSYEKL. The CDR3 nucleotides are TGCGCCAGCAGCCAAGACGTGCTATCATATGGCTACACCTTC. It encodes CASSQDVLSYGYTF.

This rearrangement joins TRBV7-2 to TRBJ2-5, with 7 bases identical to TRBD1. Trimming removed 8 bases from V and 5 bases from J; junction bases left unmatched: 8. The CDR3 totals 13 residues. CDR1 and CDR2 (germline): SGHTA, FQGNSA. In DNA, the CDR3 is TGTGCCAGCGGGGGTAACAGGGGTGAGACCCAGTACTTC. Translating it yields CASGGNRGETQYF.

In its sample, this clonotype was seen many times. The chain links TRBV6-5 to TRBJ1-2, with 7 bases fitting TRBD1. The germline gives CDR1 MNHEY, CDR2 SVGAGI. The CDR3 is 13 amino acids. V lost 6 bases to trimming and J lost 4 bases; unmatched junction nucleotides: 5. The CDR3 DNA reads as TGTGCCAGCAGGCGGGAGGGGGCCTATGGCTACACCTTC. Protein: CASRREGAYGYTF.

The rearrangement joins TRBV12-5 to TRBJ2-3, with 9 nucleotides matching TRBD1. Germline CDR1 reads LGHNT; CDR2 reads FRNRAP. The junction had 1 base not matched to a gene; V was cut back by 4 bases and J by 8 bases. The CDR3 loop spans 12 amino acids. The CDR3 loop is CASGWDRATQYF. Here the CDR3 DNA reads TGTGCTAGTGGTTGGGACAGGGCTACGCAGTATTTT.

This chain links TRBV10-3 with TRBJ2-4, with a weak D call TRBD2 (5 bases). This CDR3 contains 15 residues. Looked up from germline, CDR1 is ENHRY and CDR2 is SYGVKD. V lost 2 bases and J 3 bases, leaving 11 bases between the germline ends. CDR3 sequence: CAISEPSRGKNIQYF. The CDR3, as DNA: TGTGCCATCAGTGAGCCTTCCCGGGGCAAAAACATTCAGTACTTC.

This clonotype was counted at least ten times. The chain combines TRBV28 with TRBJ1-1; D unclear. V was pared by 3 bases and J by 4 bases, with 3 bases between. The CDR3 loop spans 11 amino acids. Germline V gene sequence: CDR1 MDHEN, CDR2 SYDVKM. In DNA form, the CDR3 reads TGTGCCAGCAGTTTGAGCACTGAAGCTTTCTTT. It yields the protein CASSLSTEAFF.

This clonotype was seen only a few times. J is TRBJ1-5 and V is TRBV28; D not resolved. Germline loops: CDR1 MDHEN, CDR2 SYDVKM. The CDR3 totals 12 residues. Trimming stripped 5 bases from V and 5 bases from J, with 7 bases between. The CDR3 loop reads CASSVSYQPQHF. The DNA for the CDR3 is TGTGCCAGCAGTGTAAGTTATCAGCCCCAGCATTTT.

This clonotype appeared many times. The CDR3, as DNA: TGTGCCACCAGTGGGTGGACAGGTCTGAACACTGAAGCTTTCTTT. It specifies CATSGWTGLNTEAFF. The chain combines TRBV24-1 with TRBJ1-1, with 7 bases fitting TRBD1. The V segment lost 5 bases and the J segment 0 bases; nucleotides outside the gene matches: 5. CDR3 size: 15 residues. Germline V gene sequence: CDR1 KGHDR, CDR2 SFDVKD.

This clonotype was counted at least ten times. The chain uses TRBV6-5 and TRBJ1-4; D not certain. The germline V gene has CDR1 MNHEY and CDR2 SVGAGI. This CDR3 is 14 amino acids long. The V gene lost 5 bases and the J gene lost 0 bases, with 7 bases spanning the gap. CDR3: CASSRRATNEKLFF. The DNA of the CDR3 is TGTGCCAGCAGTAGGAGGGCAACTAATGAAAAACTGTTTTTT.

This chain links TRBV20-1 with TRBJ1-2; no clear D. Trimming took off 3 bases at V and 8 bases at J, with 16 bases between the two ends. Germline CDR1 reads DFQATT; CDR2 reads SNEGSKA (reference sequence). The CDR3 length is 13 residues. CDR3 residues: CSASLSSQNGYTF. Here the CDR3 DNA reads TGCAGTGCTAGTCTTTCCAGCCAGAACGGCTACACCTTC.

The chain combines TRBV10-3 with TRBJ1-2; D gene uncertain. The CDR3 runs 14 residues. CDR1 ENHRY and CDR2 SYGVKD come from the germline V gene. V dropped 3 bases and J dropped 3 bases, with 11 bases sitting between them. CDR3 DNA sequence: TGTGCCATCAGTGATCGGGCCTGGGACTATGGCTACACCTTC. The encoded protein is CAISDRAWDYGYTF.

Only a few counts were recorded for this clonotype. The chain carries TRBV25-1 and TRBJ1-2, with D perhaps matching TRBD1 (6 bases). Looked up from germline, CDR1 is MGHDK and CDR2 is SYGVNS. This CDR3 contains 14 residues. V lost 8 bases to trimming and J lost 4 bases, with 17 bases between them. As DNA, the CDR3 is TGTGCCAGCTGGGGGGACACATCTCGCTATGGCTACACCTTC. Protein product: CASWGDTSRYGYTF.

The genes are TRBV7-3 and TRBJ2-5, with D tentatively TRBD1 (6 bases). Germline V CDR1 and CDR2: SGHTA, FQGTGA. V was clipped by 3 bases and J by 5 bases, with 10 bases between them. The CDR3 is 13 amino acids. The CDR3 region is CASSLNRDETQYF. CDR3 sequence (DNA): TGTGCCAGCAGCTTGAACAGGGATGAGACCCAGTACTTC.

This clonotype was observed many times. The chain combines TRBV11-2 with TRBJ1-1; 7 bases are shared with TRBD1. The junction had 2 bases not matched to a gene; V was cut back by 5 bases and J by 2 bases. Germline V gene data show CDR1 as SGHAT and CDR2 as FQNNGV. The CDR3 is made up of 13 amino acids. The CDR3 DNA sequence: TGTGCCAGCAGCGGGGACAGAAACACTGAAGCTTTCTTT. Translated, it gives CASSGDRNTEAFF.

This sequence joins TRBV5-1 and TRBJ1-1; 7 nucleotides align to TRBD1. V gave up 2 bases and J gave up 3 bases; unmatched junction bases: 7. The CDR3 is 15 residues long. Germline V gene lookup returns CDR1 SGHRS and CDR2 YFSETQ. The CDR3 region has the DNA TGCGCCAGCAGCTTTAATCCCACAGGGGACACTGAAGCTTTCTTT. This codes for CASSFNPTGDTEAFF.

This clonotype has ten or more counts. CDR3 region: CASSPPVGGGRTGELFF. The CDR3 DNA reads TGTGCCAGCAGCCCGCCGGTCGGCGGGGGGAGGACCGGGGAGCTGTTTTTT. V is TRBV11-2 and J is TRBJ2-2; 8 bases fit TRBD2. Unmatched junction bases numbered 13, after V lost 5 bases and J lost 5 bases. From germline, CDR1 is SGHAT and CDR2 FQNNGV. The CDR3 totals 17 residues.

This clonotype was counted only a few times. The CDR3: CASSPSDTDTQYF. DNA of the CDR3: TGTGCCAGCAGTCCATCCGACACAGATACGCAGTATTTT. The chain joins TRBV12-3 or TRBV12-4 to TRBJ2-3, with D hard to call. The CDR3 contains 13 residues. V dropped 5 bases and J dropped 2 bases, with 8 bases sitting between them.

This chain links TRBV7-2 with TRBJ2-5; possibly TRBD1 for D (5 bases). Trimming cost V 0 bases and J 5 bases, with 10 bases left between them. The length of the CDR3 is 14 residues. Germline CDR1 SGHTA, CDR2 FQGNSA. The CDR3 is CASSLAQGRETQYF. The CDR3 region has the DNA TGTGCCAGCAGCTTAGCGCAGGGTCGGGAGACCCAGTACTTC.

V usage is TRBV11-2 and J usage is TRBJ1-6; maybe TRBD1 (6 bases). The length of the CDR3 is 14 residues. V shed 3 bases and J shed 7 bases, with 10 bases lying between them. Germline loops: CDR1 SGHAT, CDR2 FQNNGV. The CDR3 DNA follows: TGTGCCAGCAGCTTTTCAGGGGCCAATTCACCCCTCCACTTT. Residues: CASSFSGANSPLHF.

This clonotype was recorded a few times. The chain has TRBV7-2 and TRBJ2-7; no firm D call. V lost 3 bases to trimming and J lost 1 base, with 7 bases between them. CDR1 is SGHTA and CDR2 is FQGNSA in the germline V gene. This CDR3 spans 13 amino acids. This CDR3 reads CASSFTSSYEQYV. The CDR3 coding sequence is TGTGCCAGCAGCTTTACCTCATCCTACGAGCAGTACGTC.

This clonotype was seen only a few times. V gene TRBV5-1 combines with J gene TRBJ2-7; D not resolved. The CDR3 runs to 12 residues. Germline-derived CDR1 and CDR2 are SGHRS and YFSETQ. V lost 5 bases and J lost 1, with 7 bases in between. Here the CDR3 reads CASREQSYEQYF. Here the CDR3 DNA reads TGCGCCAGCAGGGAGCAATCCTACGAGCAGTACTTC.

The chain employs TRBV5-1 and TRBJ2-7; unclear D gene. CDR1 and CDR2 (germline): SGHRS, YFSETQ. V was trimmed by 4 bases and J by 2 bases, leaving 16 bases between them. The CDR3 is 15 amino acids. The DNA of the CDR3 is TGCGCCAGCAGCCCCGGACGAGTCGTGACCTACGAGCAGTACGTC. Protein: CASSPGRVVTYEQYV.

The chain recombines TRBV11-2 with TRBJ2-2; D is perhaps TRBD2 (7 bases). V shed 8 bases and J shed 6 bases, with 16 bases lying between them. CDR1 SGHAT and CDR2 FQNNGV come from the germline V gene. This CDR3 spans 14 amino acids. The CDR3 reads CASSEWGGPGELFF. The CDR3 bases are TGTGCCAGCTCCGAGTGGGGGGGCCCCGGGGAGCTGTTTTTT.

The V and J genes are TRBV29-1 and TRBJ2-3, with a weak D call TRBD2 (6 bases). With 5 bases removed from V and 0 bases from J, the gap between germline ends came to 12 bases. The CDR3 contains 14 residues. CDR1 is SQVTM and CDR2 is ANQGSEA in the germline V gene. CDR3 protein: CSVRGGESTDTQYF. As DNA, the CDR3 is TGCAGCGTTCGGGGCGGGGAGAGCACAGATACGCAGTATTTT.